A selection of T cell receptor beta chains follows, all from one sample in a study of shared clonotypes between healthy human individuals. The data were produced by immunoSEQ multiplex PCR, yet TCRdb's version contains in-frame clones alone and is incomplete. The repertoire holds roughly 1,500,000 clones, with 95% to 99% as singletons. The sequencing sample was made of naive CD4+ T cells sorted from blood. Receptor source: a man younger than 45 in good health. Each CDR3 is given with its conserved first and last residue. The D gene is left open where the match is weak. Clone size, where shown, is once, few, many, or a class for clones that have expanded.

clone_size j_call d_call v_call cdr3_aa cdr3_nt
. TRBJ2-3 . TRBV29-1 CSSGDFTDTQYF TGCAGCTCGGGGGACTTCACAGATACGCAGTATTTT
. TRBJ2-1 . TRBV30 CAWSGARGGYNEQFF TGTGCCTGGAGTGGGGCGAGGGGCGGATACAATGAGCAGTTCTTC
. TRBJ2-6 TRBD1 TRBV10-2 CASIRDRGAGANVLTF TGCGCCAGCATCCGGGACAGGGGAGCTGGGGCCAACGTCCTGACTTTC
. TRBJ2-2 . TRBV5-1 CASSSGGPGTGELFF TGCGCCAGCAGCTCCGGGGGGCCAGGCACCGGGGAGCTGTTTTTT
. TRBJ2-7 . TRBV11-2 CASSPKWGRERPYEQYF TGTGCCAGCAGCCCGAAGTGGGGGCGGGAGAGACCATACGAGCAGTACTTC
. TRBJ2-7 TRBD1 TRBV6-6 CASSGGTGKAYEQYF TGTGCCAGCAGCGGAGGGACAGGGAAAGCCTACGAGCAGTACTTC
. TRBJ1-2 . TRBV18 CASSLTGGQIYGYTF TGTGCCAGCTCACTGACCGGGGGCCAGATCTATGGCTACACCTTC
. TRBJ2-7 . TRBV7-9 CASSQLRRSSYEQYF TGTGCCAGCAGCCAATTGAGGCGGAGCTCCTACGAGCAGTACTTC
. TRBJ2-6 . TRBV5-6 CASSPLPILSGANVLTF TGTGCCAGCAGCCCCTTACCCATCCTCTCTGGGGCCAACGTCCTGACTTTC
. TRBJ2-1 . TRBV6-6 CASTPTRDNEQFF TGTGCCAGCACTCCGACTAGGGACAATGAGCAGTTCTTC
. TRBJ1-2 . TRBV9 CASSVVQGSGYTF TGTGCCAGCAGCGTAGTCCAGGGCAGTGGCTACACCTTC
. TRBJ1-5 . TRBV19 CASNRVAHYNQPQHF TGTGCCAGTAACCGGGTAGCGCATTACAATCAGCCCCAGCATTTT
. TRBJ2-5 TRBD1 TRBV5-4 CASSGRGSAETQYF TGTGCCAGCAGCGGCAGGGGGTCGGCAGAGACCCAGTACTTC
. TRBJ2-7 . TRBV6-5 CASSYRKPGTSYEQYF TGTGCCAGCAGTTACAGGAAGCCGGGAACGAGCTACGAGCAGTACTTC
. TRBJ1-2 TRBD1 TRBV18 CASSPGQEGGGYTF TGTGCCAGCTCACCGGGACAGGAGGGAGGTGGCTACACCTTC
. TRBJ2-3 TRBD2 TRBV18 CASSLKAGGSDTQYF TGTGCCAGCTCACTTAAAGCGGGAGGGTCGGATACGCAGTATTTT
once TRBJ2-1 . TRBV21-1 CASSNGHYNEQFF TGTGCCAGCAGCAACGGGCACTACAATGAGCAGTTCTTC
. TRBJ2-1 TRBD2 TRBV5-1 CASKGLAGGSEQFF TGCGCCAGCAAAGGACTAGCGGGAGGGTCTGAGCAGTTCTTC
once TRBJ2-7 TRBD2 TRBV18 CASSPGGGLATYEQYF TGTGCCAGCTCACCGGGGGGGGGACTAGCCACCTACGAGCAGTACTTC
. TRBJ1-1 TRBD1 TRBV7-9 CASSARQGMNENTEAFF TGTGCCAGCAGCGCCCGACAGGGGATGAATGAGAACACTGAAGCTTTCTTT
. TRBJ2-7 . TRBV6-1 CASSDRPGYEQYF TGTGCCAGCAGTGACAGACCCGGCTACGAGCAGTACTTC
. TRBJ1-4 . TRBV5-6 CASSPPGGKLFF TGTGCCAGCAGCCCTCCGGGAGGGAAACTGTTTTTT
. TRBJ2-5 TRBD2 TRBV6-5 CASSPLSGKETQYF TGTGCCAGCAGCCCACTTAGCGGGAAAGAGACCCAGTACTTC
. TRBJ2-1 TRBD2 TRBV27 CASSLAGSPYNEQFF TGTGCCAGCAGTCTAGCGGGATCGCCCTACAATGAGCAGTTCTTC
. TRBJ1-5 TRBD1 TRBV10-1 CASSPGTGVGQPQHF TGCGCCAGCAGTCCCGGGACAGGGGTTGGCCAGCCCCAGCATTTT
. TRBJ2-2 . TRBV27 CASSLRESGELFF TGTGCCAGCAGTTTACGAGAGTCCGGGGAGCTGTTTTTT
. TRBJ2-7 . TRBV30 CAWSVPPGALDYEQYF TGTGCCTGGAGTGTACCCCCCGGGGCTCTAGACTACGAGCAGTACTTC
. TRBJ1-5 . TRBV6-5 CASSSQQPQHF TGTGCCAGCAGCTCACAGCAGCCCCAGCATTTT
. TRBJ2-7 TRBD2 TRBV6-5 CASSYSREGRYEQYF TGTGCCAGCAGTTACTCTCGGGAGGGCCGGTACGAGCAGTACTTC
. TRBJ2-1 TRBD1 TRBV28 CASSLPDRAYNEQFF TGTGCCAGCAGTTTACCGGACAGGGCCTACAATGAGCAGTTCTTC
. TRBJ1-5 TRBD1 TRBV30 CAWAPGTGHNQPQHF TGTGCCTGGGCCCCGGGGACAGGGCACAATCAGCCCCAGCATTTT
. TRBJ2-5 . TRBV19 CASSIGGRIEETQYF TGTGCCAGTAGTATAGGGGGGAGGATCGAAGAGACCCAGTACTTC
. TRBJ1-5 . TRBV6-1 CASTLPTDSNQPQHF TGTGCCAGCACTCTACCGACGGATAGCAATCAGCCCCAGCATTTT
once TRBJ1-1 . TRBV5-4 CASSFGGPGDTEAFF TGTGCCAGCAGCTTCGGGGGGCCTGGGGACACTGAAGCTTTCTTT
. TRBJ2-7 TRBD1 TRBV7-2 CASSSADRGRYEQYF TGTGCCAGCAGCTCCGCCGACAGGGGGCGTTACGAGCAGTACTTC
. TRBJ2-1 TRBD2 TRBV30 CAWSVTRTSGRAYEQFF TGTGCCTGGAGTGTCACCAGGACTAGCGGGAGGGCGTATGAGCAGTTCTTC